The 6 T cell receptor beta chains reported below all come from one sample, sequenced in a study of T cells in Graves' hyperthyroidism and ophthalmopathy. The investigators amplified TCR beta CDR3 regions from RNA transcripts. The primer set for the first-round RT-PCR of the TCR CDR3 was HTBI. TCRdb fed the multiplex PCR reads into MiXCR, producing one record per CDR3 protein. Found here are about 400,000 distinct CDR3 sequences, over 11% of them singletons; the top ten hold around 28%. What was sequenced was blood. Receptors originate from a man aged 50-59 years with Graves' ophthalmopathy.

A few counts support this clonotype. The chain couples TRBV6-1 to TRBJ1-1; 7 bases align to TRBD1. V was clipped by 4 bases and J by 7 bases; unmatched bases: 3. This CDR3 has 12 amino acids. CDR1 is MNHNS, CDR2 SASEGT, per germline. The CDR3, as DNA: TGTGCCAGCAGTGGGTACAGGGGTGAAGCTTTCTTT. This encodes CASSGYRGEAFF.

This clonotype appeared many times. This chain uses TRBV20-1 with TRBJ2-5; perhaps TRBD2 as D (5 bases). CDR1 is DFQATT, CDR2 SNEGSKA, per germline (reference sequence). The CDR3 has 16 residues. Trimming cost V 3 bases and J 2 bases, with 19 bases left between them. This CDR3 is CSASEPTGFGQETQYF. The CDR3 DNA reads TGCAGTGCTAGCGAACCCACGGGATTCGGACAAGAGACCCAGTACTTC.

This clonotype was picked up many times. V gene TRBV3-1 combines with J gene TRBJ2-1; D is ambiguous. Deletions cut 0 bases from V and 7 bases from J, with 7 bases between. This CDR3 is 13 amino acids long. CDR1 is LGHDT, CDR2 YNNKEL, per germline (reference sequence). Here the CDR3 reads CASSQDQRNEQFF. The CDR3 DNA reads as TGTGCCAGCAGCCAAGATCAGCGTAATGAGCAGTTCTTC.

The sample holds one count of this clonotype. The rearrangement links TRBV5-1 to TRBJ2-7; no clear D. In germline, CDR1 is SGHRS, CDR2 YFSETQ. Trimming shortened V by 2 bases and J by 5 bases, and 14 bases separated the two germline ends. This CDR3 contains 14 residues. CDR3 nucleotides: TGCGCCAGCAGCTTTTTTGGCGCGACGGACGAGCAGTACTTC. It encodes CASSFFGATDEQYF.

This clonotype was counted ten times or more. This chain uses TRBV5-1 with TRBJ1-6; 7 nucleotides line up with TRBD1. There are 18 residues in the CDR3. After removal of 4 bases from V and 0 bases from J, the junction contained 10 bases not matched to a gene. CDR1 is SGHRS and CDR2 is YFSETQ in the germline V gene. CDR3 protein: CASSREGQTSSYNSPLHF. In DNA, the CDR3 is TGCGCCAGCAGCCGAGAGGGACAGACGAGCTCCTATAATTCACCCCTCCACTTT.

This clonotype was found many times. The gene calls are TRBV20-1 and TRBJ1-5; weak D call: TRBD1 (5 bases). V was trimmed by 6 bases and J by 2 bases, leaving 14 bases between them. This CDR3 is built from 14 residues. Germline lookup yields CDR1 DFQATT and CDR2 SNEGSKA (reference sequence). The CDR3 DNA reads TGCAGTGCCCGAGGCGGGGGGGGCAATCAGCCCCAGCATTTT. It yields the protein CSARGGGGNQPQHF.